Listed below are T cell receptor beta chains from one sample, sequenced in a study of CD8 T cells in ankylosing spondylitis. MiXCR, run by TCRdb on the 5' RACE reads, gives a single entry per CDR3 protein. The sample includes approximately 290,000 distinct CDR3 sequences, less than 25% seen only once; the top ten take roughly 3.4%. Sequencing input: blood, either unsorted or a sorted T cell fraction (not recorded which). All receptors come from a female donor with ankylosing spondylitis or in good health (not recorded which). The CDR3 runs from the conserved cysteine through the conserved F or W. Fields, in order: D gene, V gene, J gene, clone size, CDR3 length, CDR3 protein, CDR3 DNA. The D gene is left open where the match is weak. Only part of the rows carry a size: once, few, many, or a class if the clone is expanded.

.	TRBV19	TRBJ1-6	.	16	CASSIDPNRNNSPLHF	TGTGCCAGTAGTATAGATCCGAACAGGAATAATTCACCCCTCCACTTT
TRBD1	TRBV20-1	TRBJ1-1	.	13	CSASPRGYTEAFF	TGCAGTGCTAGCCCCAGGGGGTACACTGAAGCTTTCTTT
.	TRBV7-9	TRBJ2-1	.	13	CASSLGARIGQFF	TGTGCCAGCAGCTTAGGGGCCAGGATAGGGCAGTTCTTC
.	TRBV12-3/TRBV12-4	TRBJ1-1	.	20	CASSSNARPGAPERSTEAFF	TGTGCCAGCAGTTCCAATGCCCGACCGGGGGCCCCGGAAAGATCCACTGAAGCTTTCTTT
.	TRBV19	TRBJ2-1	few	16	CASSGSATSSYNEQFF	TGTGCCAGTAGTGGTAGCGCAACCAGCTCCTACAATGAGCAGTTCTTC
.	TRBV5-1	TRBJ2-1	.	13	CASSLLGGNEQFF	TGCGCCAGCAGCTTGTTAGGGGGCAATGAGCAGTTCTTC
.	TRBV9	TRBJ2-5	many	13	CASSVALQETQYF	TGTGCCAGCAGCGTAGCCCTTCAAGAGACCCAGTACTTC
.	TRBV9	TRBJ2-3	.	15	CASSVNGHSTDTQYF	TGTGCCAGCAGCGTAAACGGTCATAGCACAGATACGCAGTATTTT
TRBD1	TRBV4-3	TRBJ2-1	many	20	CASSPRLGRGISIVYNEQFF	TGCGCCAGCAGCCCCCGGCTGGGCAGGGGGATTTCTATAGTCTACAATGAGCAGTTCTTC
.	TRBV10-3	TRBJ2-1	.	13	CAITGGAYNEQFF	TGTGCCATCACCGGAGGGGCCTACAATGAGCAGTTCTTC
TRBD1	TRBV30	TRBJ2-3	.	14	CAWTNRGRTDTQYF	TGTGCCTGGACTAACAGGGGGCGCACAGATACGCAGTATTTT
TRBD1	TRBV6-6	TRBJ1-1	.	15	CASSYSTGGGSEAFF	TGTGCCAGCAGTTACAGTACAGGGGGAGGATCTGAAGCTTTCTTT
TRBD2	TRBV9	TRBJ2-1	.	16	CASSAGLAGAANEQFF	TGTGCCAGCAGCGCCGGATTAGCGGGGGCGGCCAATGAGCAGTTCTTC
.	TRBV12-3/TRBV12-4	TRBJ2-3	few	17	CASSLSPLWGQADTQYF	TGTGCCAGCAGTCTATCCCCCCTATGGGGTCAGGCAGATACGCAGTATTTT
TRBD1	TRBV10-3	TRBJ2-7	.	15	CAITRRQGDSYEQYF	TGTGCCATCACCCGTCGGCAGGGGGACTCCTACGAGCAGTACTTC
.	TRBV7-3	TRBJ1-2	few	13	CASSWTASYGYTF	TGTGCCAGCAGCTGGACAGCGTCCTATGGCTACACCTTC
TRBD2	TRBV10-3	TRBJ2-1	.	17	CAISGTSGGLSYNEQFF	TGTGCCATCAGTGGGACTAGCGGGGGACTCTCCTACAATGAGCAGTTCTTC
.	TRBV4-3	TRBJ2-1	few	16	CASSQDSGGGYNEQFF	TGCGCCAGCAGCCAAGATTCAGGAGGTGGATACAATGAGCAGTTCTTC
.	TRBV12-3/TRBV12-4	TRBJ2-5	.	13	CASSKGVGETQYF	TGTGCCAGCAGTAAGGGGGTGGGGGAGACCCAGTACTTC
TRBD2	TRBV20-1	TRBJ2-3	few	15	CSAPGGGWGTDTQYF	TGCAGTGCTCCCGGGGGAGGGTGGGGCACAGATACGCAGTATTTT
.	TRBV7-2	TRBJ2-7	.	11	CASSSPSEQYF	TGTGCCAGCAGCTCCCCGAGCGAGCAGTACTTC
.	TRBV7-2	TRBJ1-1	.	12	CASSFRAGEAFF	TGTGCCAGCAGCTTTAGGGCGGGTGAAGCTTTCTTT
.	TRBV10-3	TRBJ2-3	.	13	CAISSGYSDTQYF	TGTGCCATCAGTAGCGGGTACTCAGATACGCAGTATTTT
.	TRBV7-6	TRBJ1-5	few	15	CASSLGAGNNQPQHF	TGTGCCAGCAGCTTAGGGGCAGGGAACAATCAGCCCCAGCATTTT